This entry concerns a single TCR beta chain. CDR1 and CDR2 from the germline V gene are SGHRS and YFSETQ. V lost 0 bases and J lost 5, with 14 bases in between. CDR3 length: 15 amino acids. The source of the sample is a study of kidney transplant recipient with SARS-CoV-2 infection. Using its own MiXCR run on the reads, TCRdb lists one record per CDR3 protein. The sample has 200,000 to 250,000 distinct CDR3 sequences; roughly 26% are singletons. Source: a blood sample, taken at baseline and on roughly day 120 from a kidney transplant recipient. The chain has TRBV5-1 and TRBJ2-5; either TRBD1 or TRBD2 may fit D (5 bases each). The receptor was isolated from a male patient in his 30s who had COVID-19 and was a kidney transplant recipient. T cells may partly derive from the graft donor. The CDR3 spells CASSLDGSQGETQYF. The CDR3 bases are TGCGCCAGCAGCTTGGATGGGAGTCAGGGTGAGACCCAGTACTTC.